A selection of T cell receptor beta chains follows, all from one sample in a study of human T cells and chemical hapten exposure. TCRdb re-called the RACE reads with MiXCR, one entry per CDR3 protein. This sample carries under 450,000 distinct CDR3 sequences, 4% to 5.5% of them seen once, and the ten largest clones take under 2.5%. The specimen was whole blood, collected in connection with sensitization to the hapten diphenylcyclopropenone (DPC). The receptors shown here come from a woman aged 45 to 65 with alopecia areata. Some clones in this sample may be carry-over from other donors' samples. The CDR3 runs from the conserved cysteine through the conserved F or W. The D gene is left open where the match is weak.

d_call,j_call,v_call,cdr3_aa
.,TRBJ2-1,TRBV29-1,CSAVGGGNEQFF
.,TRBJ1-2,TRBV4-1,CASSQGDTPNYGYTF
.,TRBJ2-7,TRBV4-1,CASSRSGGGRYEQYF
.,TRBJ2-5,TRBV7-6,CASSSVSGGKETQYF
TRBD1,TRBJ2-1,TRBV2,CASRDRLDEQFF
.,TRBJ1-2,TRBV6-6,CASSSAMVYGYTF
.,TRBJ1-5,TRBV7-2,CASSLAVNSNQPQHF
TRBD1,TRBJ1-6,TRBV5-1,CASSSGDRSYNSPLHF
.,TRBJ2-7,TRBV6-5,CATGERDTHYEQYF
.,TRBJ2-7,TRBV28,CASSLPPTREQYF
.,TRBJ1-5,TRBV4-1,CASSQESAAASNQPQHF
.,TRBJ1-1,TRBV7-8,CASSLEVGRRNTEAFF
.,TRBJ1-2,TRBV6-2/TRBV6-3,CASSYSTNGYTF
.,TRBJ2-1,TRBV28,CASRQTKTVYNEQFF
.,TRBJ1-3,TRBV7-9,CASSTESSGNTIYF
.,TRBJ1-6,TRBV10-3,CAIGGTSGSPLHF
.,TRBJ2-2,TRBV29-1,CSARLRLNTGELFF
.,TRBJ2-3,TRBV29-1,CSVTDKASTDTQYF
TRBD1,TRBJ2-1,TRBV18,CASSPGDRGYNEQFF
TRBD1,TRBJ2-5,TRBV10-3,CAISESTGVRETQYF
.,TRBJ2-1,TRBV20-1,CSLTGGGNEQFF
TRBD1,TRBJ2-3,TRBV7-2,CASSYPGQGFPDTQYF
.,TRBJ2-1,TRBV27,CASSTGHPNGEQFF